Below are 10 T cell receptor beta chains sequenced from a single sample in a study of early T cells in non-severe SARS-CoV-2 infection. TCRdb analysed the 5' RACE reads with MiXCR anew, one entry per CDR3 protein. This sample has approximately 120,000 distinct CDR3 sequences, with 14% to 15% found just once. The specimen was whole blood. These TCRs come from an adult who was a healthcare worker with PCR-confirmed SARS-CoV-2 infection or an uninfected control (not recorded which).

The sample holds a few counts of this clonotype. The V and J genes are TRBV29-1 and TRBJ2-7, with TRBD1 identical over 8 bases. The trim removed 6 bases at V and 4 bases at J, leaving 5 bases unmatched. The germline V gene has CDR1 SQVTM and CDR2 ANQGSEA. CDR3 length equals 12 residues. CDR3 loop: CSVTRDRYEQYF. CDR3 sequence (DNA): TGCAGCGTCACTAGGGACAGGTACGAGCAGTACTTC.

This chain joins TRBV2 and TRBJ1-5; tentatively, D is TRBD1 (5 bases). The CDR3 extends over 13 amino acids. Germline V CDR1 and CDR2: SNHLY, FYNNEI. Trimming cost V 7 bases and J 6 bases, with 13 bases left between them. CDR3 bases: TGTGCCAGCACCTTGGGGGGTAGTCAGCCCCAGCATTTT. This encodes CASTLGGSQPQHF.

This clonotype came up a few times. The J gene is TRBJ2-7, the V gene TRBV7-7; the D call may be TRBD1 or TRBD2 (5 bases each). CDR3 size: 14 residues. Trimming left V 5 bases short and J 3 bases short, with 14 bases between. Per germline, CDR1 SSHAT and CDR2 FNYEAQ (reference sequence). This CDR3 reads CASSPLGRGYEQYF. In DNA, the CDR3 is TGTGCCAGCAGCCCCCTGGGACGGGGCTACGAGCAGTACTTC.

This clonotype appeared a few times. This chain joins TRBV7-2 and TRBJ2-1; 7 nucleotides align to TRBD1. The CDR3 extends over 14 amino acids. V gave up 4 bases and J gave up 8 bases; unmatched junction bases: 8. Per the germline V gene, CDR1 is SGHTA and CDR2 is FQGNSA. CDR3 residues: CASSSLDRRDEQFF. DNA for the CDR3: TGTGCCAGCAGCTCCCTGGACAGGCGGGATGAGCAGTTCTTC.

This chain uses TRBV12-3 or TRBV12-4 with TRBJ2-7, with D perhaps TRBD1 or TRBD2 (5 bases each). V gave up 7 bases and J gave up 3 bases, with 16 bases separating them. This CDR3 spans 14 amino acids. As DNA, the CDR3 is TGTGCCAGCACCCACGTGGGACCACACTACGAGCAGTACTTC. This encodes CASTHVGPHYEQYF.

This clonotype was detected only a few times. The chain recombines TRBV6-2 or TRBV6-3 with TRBJ2-6; D is uncertain. Germline lookup yields CDR1 MNHEY and CDR2 SVGEGT. V lost 8 bases, J lost 0 bases, and 8 bases lay in between. The CDR3 length is 14 residues. CDR3 in DNA: TGTGCCAGCCATATGGTCTCTGGGGCCAACGTCCTGACTTTC. It encodes CASHMVSGANVLTF.

This clonotype was detected a few times. V usage is TRBV12-3 or TRBV12-4 and J usage is TRBJ1-2; a weak D match, TRBD1 (5 bases). This CDR3 is built from 15 residues. The ends were cut back, 7 bases at V and 6 bases at J, with 21 bases in the middle. The CDR3 DNA follows: TGTGCCAGCATCTCTCGATCGGCGGGGGATAATGGCTACACCTTC. Translated: CASISRSAGDNGYTF.

The chain couples TRBV19 to TRBJ2-6, with a possible D match to TRBD2 (5 bases). The V and J ends lost 5 bases and 5 bases respectively, with 10 bases between them. The germline gives CDR1 LNHDA, CDR2 SQIVND (reference sequence). The CDR3 length is 14 residues. The DNA for the CDR3 is TGTGCCAGTAGTGAGGGAACGAGGGCCAACGTCCTGACTTTC. This translates into CASSEGTRANVLTF.

This clonotype was detected only a few times. V is TRBV7-9 and J is TRBJ1-2; maybe TRBD1 (6 bases). Trimming left V 6 bases short and J 5 bases short, with 10 bases between. This CDR3 has 12 residues. The germline V gene has CDR1 SEHNR and CDR2 FQNEAQ (reference sequence). The CDR3 coding sequence is TGTGCCAGCAGATCAGGACAGTATGGCTACACCTTC. It encodes CASRSGQYGYTF.

The chain uses TRBV6-2 or TRBV6-3 and TRBJ1-6; D may be TRBD1 (6 bases). The germline V and J ends were trimmed by 10 bases and 7 bases, with 11 bases remaining between them. The germline CDR1 and CDR2 sequences are MNHEY and SVGEGT. This CDR3 is 12 amino acids long. The CDR3 nucleotides are TGTGCCACCACTACAGGGAATTCACCCCTCCACTTT. Encoded protein: CATTTGNSPLHF.